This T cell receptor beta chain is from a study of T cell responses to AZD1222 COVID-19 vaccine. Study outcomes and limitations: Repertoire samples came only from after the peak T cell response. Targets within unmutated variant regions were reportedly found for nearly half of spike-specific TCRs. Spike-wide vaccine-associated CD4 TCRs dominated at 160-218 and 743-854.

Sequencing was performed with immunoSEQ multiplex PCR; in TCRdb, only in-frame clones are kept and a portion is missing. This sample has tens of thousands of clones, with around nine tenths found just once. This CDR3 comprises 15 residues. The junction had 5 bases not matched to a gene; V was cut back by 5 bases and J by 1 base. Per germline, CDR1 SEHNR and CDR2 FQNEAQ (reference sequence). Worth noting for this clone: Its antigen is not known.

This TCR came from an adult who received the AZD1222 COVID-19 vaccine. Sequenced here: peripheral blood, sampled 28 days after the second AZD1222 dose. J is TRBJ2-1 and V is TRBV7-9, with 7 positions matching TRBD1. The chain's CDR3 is CASSPTGDSYNEQFF. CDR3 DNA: TGTGCCAGCAGCCCTACAGGGGATTCCTACAATGAGCAGTTCTTC.